These 28 T cell receptor beta chains share one sample of origin, sequenced in a study of breast tumors, draining lymph nodes, adjacent tissues. In TCRdb, the multiplex PCR reads were re-called with MiXCR into one record per CDR3 protein. The sample has approximately 17,000 distinct CDR3 sequences, 45% seen once. Material for sequencing was tumor-adjacent breast tissue. The receptors come from a female donor with breast cancer. Some clones in this sample may be carry-over from other donors' samples.

This clonotype was seen once. The rearrangement uses TRBV27 and TRBJ2-3; 10 bases agree with TRBD1. Losses at the gene ends were 0 bases for V and 1 base for J; bases not matched to a gene: 4. CDR3 size: 17 residues. Looked up from germline, CDR1 is MNHEY and CDR2 is SMNVEV (reference sequence). CDR3: CASSLSPGTGGTDTQYF. CDR3 nucleotides: TGTGCCAGCAGTTTATCCCCCGGGACAGGGGGCACAGATACGCAGTATTTT.

This clonotype was counted only a few times. V usage is TRBV29-1 and J usage is TRBJ2-3; 7 bases fit TRBD1. CDR3 length: 14 residues. The ends lost 4 bases at V and 4 bases at J; junction bases unmatched: 8. From germline, CDR1 is SQVTM and CDR2 ANQGSEA. The CDR3 DNA is TGCAGCGTTGTCGCAGGGGGTGATGCAGATACGCAGTATTTT. Encoded protein: CSVVAGGDADTQYF.

This clonotype was counted a few times. This chain connects TRBV12-3 or TRBV12-4 to TRBJ2-1; D is unresolved. This CDR3 spans 13 amino acids. V lost 6 bases to trimming and J lost 3 bases, with 9 bases between them. CDR3 sequence reads: CASRFGLYNEQFF. The CDR3 coding sequence is TGTGCCAGCAGGTTCGGGCTCTACAATGAGCAGTTCTTC.

The chain couples TRBV6-5 to TRBJ2-7, with 12 bases identical to TRBD2. CDR3 length: 18 amino acids. The V gene end was trimmed by 10 bases and the J gene end by 6 bases; junction bases not matched to a gene: 22. The V gene's germline CDR1 is MNHEY and CDR2 SVGAGI. CDR3 sequence reads: CATTRRTSGIPWASEQYF. The CDR3 DNA reads TGTGCCACCACCCGAAGGACTAGCGGGATTCCCTGGGCGTCCGAGCAGTACTTC.

This clonotype ranks as medium-sized. The chain combines TRBV7-9 with TRBJ2-1; 9 bases map to TRBD2. The trim removed 5 bases at V and 3 bases at J, leaving 8 bases unmatched. This CDR3 is built from 16 residues. Per germline, CDR1 SEHNR and CDR2 FQNEAQ (reference sequence). The CDR3 loop reads CASSQLTSGRYNEQFF. The CDR3, as DNA: TGTGCCAGCAGCCAGCTAACTAGCGGGCGCTACAATGAGCAGTTCTTC. Variable domain in full (rest from reference TRBV7-9 and TRBJ2-1): DTGVSQNPRHKITKRGQNVTFRCDPISEHNRLYWYRQTLGQGPEFLTYFQNEAQLEKSRLLSDRFSAERPKGSFSTLEIQRTEQGDSAMYLCASSQLTSGRYNEQFFGPGTRLTVL.

The chain joins TRBV12-3 or TRBV12-4 to TRBJ1-6; 9 bases are a match to TRBD1. V lost 3 bases to trimming and J lost 9 bases; unmatched junction nucleotides: 9. The CDR3 consists of 16 residues. The CDR3 here is CASSLRYGTGRSPLHF. Written as DNA, the CDR3 is TGTGCCAGCAGTTTGCGGTATGGGACAGGGCGTTCACCCCTCCACTTT.

There are many counts of this clonotype. V and J are TRBV7-3 and TRBJ2-5, with D possibly matching TRBD1 (6 bases). This CDR3 has 15 amino acids. Germline values: CDR1 SGHTA, CDR2 FQGTGA. V lost 1 base and J lost 2, with 11 bases in between. The CDR3 reads CASSLMTGEQETQYF. CDR3 coding DNA: TGTGCCAGCAGCTTAATGACAGGCGAACAAGAGACCCAGTACTTC.

The V call is TRBV20-1, the J call TRBJ2-7, with 10 positions matching TRBD2. V shed 7 bases and J 6 bases; nucleotides not matched to a gene: 9. Germline values: CDR1 DFQATT, CDR2 SNEGSKA (reference sequence). This CDR3 has 13 residues. The CDR3 bases are TGCAGTGAAGAGGCTAGCGGGAGATCCGAGCAGTACTTC. The encoded protein is CSEEASGRSEQYF.

Ten or more counts support this clonotype. The rearrangement uses TRBV30 and TRBJ1-1; TRBD1 might be the D (6 bases). The CDR3 length is 13 residues. CDR1 GTSNPN and CDR2 SVGIG come from the germline V gene (reference sequence). Between the trimmed V and J ends, which lost 8 bases and 3 bases, there was a span of 16 bases. The chain's CDR3 is CAGTQGRDTEAFF. CDR3 coding DNA: TGTGCCGGCACCCAGGGGAGGGACACTGAAGCTTTCTTT.

With regard to this clonotype: The missing conserved phenylalanine or tryptophan at the end of this CDR3 makes a read error likely. This sequence joins TRBV20-1 and TRBJ2-3, with 14 bases aligning to TRBD2. This CDR3 is 15 amino acids long. Germline V lookup: CDR1 DFQATT, CDR2 SNEGSKA (reference sequence). J lost 4 bases, V lost 5 bases, and 5 bases had no gene match. The CDR3 DNA is TGCAGTGCTTGGGGACTAGCGGGAGTTGCAGATACGCAGTATCTT. Protein: CSAWGLAGVADTQYL.

This clonotype was detected many times. The gene calls are TRBV6-2 or TRBV6-3 and TRBJ1-4; TRBD1 might be the D (5 bases). The V gene lost 2 bases and the J gene lost 6 bases, with 7 bases spanning the gap. CDR1 is MNHEY and CDR2 is SVGEGT in the germline V gene. This CDR3 spans 13 amino acids. This chain's CDR3 is CASSYGGDEKLFF. The CDR3, as DNA: TGTGCCAGCAGTTACGGAGGGGATGAAAAACTGTTTTTT.

The V gene is TRBV18, the J gene TRBJ1-4; tentatively, D is TRBD1 (5 bases). Trimming removed 2 bases from V and 12 bases from J, with 19 bases in between. CDR1 is KGHSH and CDR2 is LQKENI in the germline V gene. CDR3 length equals 15 residues. CDR3 loop: CASSPKAGWASELFF. For the CDR3, the DNA is TGTGCCAGCTCACCAAAGGCAGGGTGGGCTTCGGAACTGTTTTTT.

As concerns this clonotype: This may be a read error, as it is one base from a much larger clone. J is TRBJ1-1 and V is TRBV7-2; 7 bases match TRBD1. The CDR3 is 15 residues long. Unmatched junction bases numbered 6, after V lost 2 bases and J lost 3 bases. Germline V gene data show CDR1 as SGHTA and CDR2 as FQGNSA. CDR3 in amino acids: CASSLPSQGDTEAFF. In DNA, the CDR3 is TGTGCCAGCAGCTTACCGAGCCAGGGGGACACTGAAGCTTTCTTT.

A remark on this clonotype: A much larger clone differs from this one at a single base, so this may be a read error. The V call is TRBV5-5, the J call TRBJ1-4, with 7 bases aligning to TRBD1. Germline CDR1 SGHKS, CDR2 YYEKEE (reference sequence). The CDR3 is made up of 14 amino acids. V shed 4 bases and J 8 bases; nucleotides not matched to a gene: 8. Here the CDR3 DNA reads TGTGCCAGCAGCGAGCCAGGGGGGGGGGAAAAACTGTTTTTT. Translation: CASSEPGGGEKLFF.

The chain uses TRBV19 and TRBJ2-1; 8 nucleotides match TRBD2. V shed 5 bases and J 6 bases; nucleotides not matched to a gene: 9. The germline gives CDR1 LNHDA, CDR2 SQIVND (reference sequence). The CDR3 contains 15 residues. The chain's CDR3 is CASSLVAGPANEQFF. CDR3 coding DNA: TGTGCCAGTAGTCTCGTAGCGGGGCCGGCCAATGAGCAGTTCTTC.

As concerns this clonotype: The conserved final phenylalanine or tryptophan is absent from the CDR3, which likely points to a read error. No DNA is shown, since the ends of the CDR3 on it are uncertain; the CDR3 is the one TCRdb lists. The genes are TRBV6-1 and TRBJ2-4. The length of the CDR3 is 10 amino acids, counting both ends. In germline, CDR1 is MNHNS, CDR2 SASEGT. The CDR3: CASEENIRYL.

This clonotype was observed many times. The genes are TRBV11-2 and TRBJ2-5; no clear D. Germline values: CDR1 SGHAT, CDR2 FQNNGV. V was pared by 8 bases and J by 1 base, with 8 bases between. The CDR3 has 12 residues. The CDR3 DNA is TGTGCCAGCGGCCAGGCCCAAGAGACCCAGTACTTC. Protein sequence: CASGQAQETQYF.

In this sample, this clonotype turned up many times. The rearrangement joins TRBV6-1 to TRBJ2-1, with no clear D. The CDR3 is made up of 13 amino acids. Germline CDR1 MNHNS, CDR2 SASEGT. Trimming left V 3 bases short and J 3 bases short, with 6 bases between. CDR3 loop: CASSDNIYNEQFF. CDR3 nucleotide sequence: TGTGCCAGCAGTGATAATATCTACAATGAGCAGTTCTTC.

Details on this clonotype: Without the conserved terminal phenylalanine or tryptophan, this CDR3 likely stems from a read error. The CDR3 reads CASSFTGLGGNGQFL. CDR3 nucleotides: TGCGCCAGCAGCTTCACGGGACTAGGGGGCAATGGGCAGTTCCTC. This chain connects TRBV5-1 to TRBJ2-1, with TRBD2 as a possible D gene (8 bases). The CDR3 runs 15 residues. Germline-derived CDR1 and CDR2 are SGHRS and YFSETQ.

J is TRBJ1-3 and V is TRBV7-8; D is perhaps TRBD1 (5 bases). Germline values: CDR1 SGHVS, CDR2 FQNEAQ. Trimming pared 3 bases from V and 0 bases from J, leaving 9 bases between. The CDR3 length is 15 residues. The CDR3 reads CASSFARDSGNTIYF. CDR3 bases: TGTGCCAGCAGCTTTGCCAGGGACTCTGGAAACACCATATATTTT.

This clonotype has at least ten counts. The chain carries TRBV6-5 and TRBJ2-5; perhaps TRBD2 as D (6 bases). Germline loops: CDR1 MNHEY, CDR2 SVGAGI. Trimming took off 6 bases at V and 6 bases at J, with 26 bases between the two ends. The CDR3 is 17 residues long. CDR3 DNA sequence: TGTGCCAGCAGACCCGAGGGACTTAGCGTAGGGGCGAAGACCCAGTACTTC. Translation: CASRPEGLSVGAKTQYF.

This chain joins TRBV9 and TRBJ2-1, with 7 nucleotides matching TRBD2. The V and J ends lost 0 bases and 8 bases, in that order; junction bases with no gene match: 8. The CDR3 consists of 15 residues. Germline loops: CDR1 SGDLS, CDR2 YYNGEE. The CDR3 nucleotides are TGTGCCAGCAGCGTAGGAAGCGGGATCGGGGATGAGCAGTTCTTC. It codes for CASSVGSGIGDEQFF.

This clonotype was seen many times. This chain connects TRBV6-2 or TRBV6-3 to TRBJ2-5; 8 bases match TRBD1. V lost 5 bases and J lost 1; bases outside the gene matches: 9. Germline V gene sequence: CDR1 MNHEY, CDR2 SVGEGT. CDR3 length: 16 amino acids. This CDR3 is CASSPPRQGTQETQYF. DNA for the CDR3: TGTGCCAGCAGTCCACCTCGACAGGGGACCCAAGAGACCCAGTACTTC.

This chain joins TRBV7-2 and TRBJ1-6, with D unclear. Trimming stripped 3 bases from V and 7 bases from J, with 7 bases between. The CDR3 sequence is 13 residues long. From germline, CDR1 is SGHTA and CDR2 FQGNSA. In DNA form, the CDR3 reads TGTGCCAGCAGCTTGTTTGAAAATTCACCCCTCCACTTT. Translating it yields CASSLFENSPLHF. Full variable domain (rest looked up from reference TRBV7-2 and TRBJ1-6): GAGVSQSPSNKVTEKGKDVELRCDPISGHTALYWYRQSLGQGLEFLIYFQGNSAPDKSGLPSDRFSAERTGGSVSTLTIQRTQQEDSAVYLCASSLFENSPLHFGNGTRLTVT.

The CDR3 nucleotides read TGCAGTGCTAGCACTAGCGGGAGGGCCTGGGAGCAGTTCTTC. It translates to CSASTSGRAWEQFF. V and J are TRBV20-1 and TRBJ2-1; TRBD2 agrees at 13 bases. Looked up from germline, CDR1 is DFQATT and CDR2 is SNEGSKA (reference sequence). The CDR3 loop spans 14 amino acids. V shed 3 bases, J shed 10 bases, and the junction held 6 bases outside the gene matches.

This clonotype was counted ten times or more. This chain joins TRBV5-6 and TRBJ2-2, with 8 bases lining up with TRBD2. The length of the CDR3 is 16 residues. In germline, CDR1 is SGHDT, CDR2 YYEEEE. Trimming at V came to 0 bases and at J to 3 bases, leaving 4 bases not matched to a gene. CDR3 loop: CASSLAGGADTGELFF. The CDR3 region has the DNA TGTGCCAGCAGCTTGGCCGGGGGGGCCGACACCGGGGAGCTGTTTTTT.

V gene TRBV7-2 combines with J gene TRBJ2-7, with TRBD1 matching 9 bases. V shed 5 bases and J 4 bases; nucleotides not matched to a gene: 6. The CDR3 is 14 residues long. CDR1 SGHTA and CDR2 FQGNSA come from the germline V gene. DNA of the CDR3: TGTGCCAGCAGCCCGCGGACAGGGGCTTACGAGCAGTACTTC. Protein product: CASSPRTGAYEQYF.

Concerning this clonotype: A single base separates this from a much larger clone, so it may be a read error. J is TRBJ2-1 and V is TRBV29-1; TRBD2 matches 8 bases. Trimming at V came to 7 bases and at J to 6 bases, leaving 8 bases not matched to a gene. Germline loops: CDR1 SQVTM, CDR2 ANQGSEA. The CDR3 runs 13 residues. The CDR3 is CSAPGLGGNEQFF. As DNA, the CDR3 is TGCAGCGCTCCGGGACTAGGAGGCAATGAGCAGTTCTTC.